The table lists the clone carrying this T cell receptor beta chain with a count of one. The sample belongs to a study of blood T cell repertoires in COVID-19. Study at large: The study drew acute and convalescent COVID-19 samples from the United States, Italy and Spain. T cells, B-cell-depleted T cells, or PBMCs supplied cDNA or gDNA.

Original processing methods: Amplifying reference gene primers gave estimates of nucleated cell counts. Profiling relied on immunoSEQ multiplex PCR, and the TCRdb table lists in-frame clones only, not all of them. That table is the source of V, J and clone size, and D and trimming were worked out from the DNA. The sample shows 230,000 or so clones, roughly 84% of them seen only once. With 5 bases clipped from V and 8 bases from J, the junction kept 14 bases outside the gene matches. Germline assignment: CDR1 SGHTA and CDR2 FQGNSA. This CDR3 is built from 16 residues. The chain recombines TRBV7-2 with TRBJ2-1; 8 bases line up with TRBD2. Sequencing was performed on peripheral blood. This TCR came from a man in his forties or fifties who had recovered from COVID-19. The CDR3 loop is CASSLSLAGGFDEQFF. The CDR3 coding sequence is TGTGCCAGCAGCCTCTCCTTGGCGGGAGGTTTCGATGAGCAGTTCTTC.